The source of this TCR beta chain is a study of blood T cell repertoires in COVID-19. The repertoire was sequenced with immunoSEQ multiplex PCR; TCRdb's copy has only in-frame clones and lacks some. The table shows under 350,000 clones, with more than 85% occurring only once. CDR1 LGHDT and CDR2 YNNKEL come from the germline V gene (reference sequence). With 4 bases clipped from V and 6 bases from J, the junction kept 4 bases outside the gene matches. This CDR3 has 16 amino acids. Sequencing used peripheral blood. This receptor was obtained from a middle-aged man with acute or convalescent COVID-19. The chain employs TRBV3-1 (or the pseudogene TRBV3-2) and TRBJ2-2; 14 bases are shared with TRBD2. The CDR3 DNA reads TGTGCCAGCAGCCCTCGACTAGCGGGGGGGCCCGGGGAGCTGTTTTTT. As protein: CASSPRLAGGPGELFF.